Reported below is one T cell receptor (beta chain). The antigen is undetermined. V shed 4 bases and J shed 4 bases, with 20 bases lying between them. The CDR3 sequence is 16 residues long. Looked up from germline, CDR1 is SGHRS and CDR2 is YFSETQ. The record originates from a study of cytomegalovirus exposure and HLA in healthy donors. Vbeta (60) and Jbeta (13) primers were used in the PCR. The method was immunoSEQ multiplex PCR; TCRdb's version includes in-frame clones alone and lacks a portion of them. Of 140,000 to 150,000 clones listed, 78% are singletons. Study findings and constraints: According to a later analysis, most TCR beta chains associated with CMV appeared HLA-restricted. Associated with cytomegalovirus, according to the listing, were around 160 TCR beta chains. In vitro assays verified that three CMV-associated chains recognized CMV antigens specifically.

The clonotype comes from a female donor in good health and CMV-seronegative. The sequencing input was PBMCs. The chain couples TRBV5-1 to TRBJ1-2; tentative D call: TRBD1 (6 bases). This chain's CDR3 is CASSPDTTGSIYGYTF. The DNA for the CDR3 is TGCGCCAGCAGCCCTGATACGACAGGCTCTATCTATGGCTACACCTTC.